This TCR beta chain originates from a study of T-cell reconstitution after alpha-beta-depleted transplantation in children. This clonotype was seen many times. Unique molecular identifiers tagged the TCRbeta library. Each CDR3 protein gets one entry after TCRdb re-called the PCR reads with MiXCR. The table has about 340,000 distinct CDR3 sequences, about 14% seen once. Trimming took off 4 bases at V and 5 bases at J, with 15 bases between the two ends. Germline V lookup: CDR1 SGHDT, CDR2 YYEEEE. The CDR3 covers 14 residues. The source was PBMCs, collected from the stem cell graft. The source of this sequence is a human donor who donated a stem cell graft to a child with Fanconi anemia. The chain is built from TRBV5-6 and TRBJ1-1; D gene uncertain. The CDR3 here is CASSLGRLQTEAFF. The CDR3 DNA reads TGTGCCAGCAGCCTTGGAAGGTTGCAGACTGAAGCTTTCTTT. The whole variable domain, filled in from reference TRBV5-6 and TRBJ1-1, reads DAGVTQSPTHLIKTRGQQVTLRCSPKSGHDTVSWYQQALGQGPQFIFQYYEEEERQRGNFPDRFSGHQFPNYSSELNVNALLLGDSALYLCASSLGRLQTEAFFGQGTRLTVV.